The rows below give T cell receptor beta chains drawn from one sample of a study of cytomegalovirus exposure and HLA in healthy donors. Generated by immunoSEQ multiplex PCR, the TCRdb table keeps only in-frame clones and is missing some. The top ten hold roughly 2.8% of the sample, which has fewer than 150,000 clones, around 78% seen once. The specimen was PBMCs. The receptor set was obtained from a male donor in good health and CMV-seronegative. CDR3s include the opening cysteine and the closing phenylalanine or tryptophan. The D gene is left open where the match is weak. The size entry is marked missing in some rows and otherwise reads once, few, many or a size class.

v_gene: TRBV2; abundance: -; j_gene: TRBJ1-5; d_gene: -; CDR3nt: TGTGCCAGCAGTGCCAATAATCAGCCCCAGCATTTT; CDR3aa: CASSANNQPQHF
v_gene: TRBV27; abundance: -; j_gene: TRBJ2-1; d_gene: -; CDR3nt: TGTGCCAGCAGTTGGGGCACTCCCACGAATGAGCAGTTCTTC; CDR3aa: CASSWGTPTNEQFF
v_gene: TRBV29-1; abundance: -; j_gene: TRBJ1-3; d_gene: -; CDR3nt: TGCAGCGTGAGTCAGGGCTCTGGAAACACCATATATTTT; CDR3aa: CSVSQGSGNTIYF
v_gene: TRBV30; abundance: -; j_gene: TRBJ2-7; d_gene: TRBD2; CDR3nt: TGTGCCTGGAGCGGGACTAGTACGAGCCCCCTCTACGAGCAGTACTTC; CDR3aa: CAWSGTSTSPLYEQYF
v_gene: TRBV29-1; abundance: -; j_gene: TRBJ1-1; d_gene: TRBD1; CDR3nt: TGCAGCGAGGAAGGGGGCTCCACTGAAGCTTTCTTT; CDR3aa: CSEEGGSTEAFF
v_gene: TRBV7-8; abundance: -; j_gene: TRBJ1-1; d_gene: -; CDR3nt: TGTGCCAGCAGCTTAGCGGGGGCGCGAGCTTTCTTT; CDR3aa: CASSLAGARAFF
v_gene: TRBV6-5; abundance: -; j_gene: TRBJ2-7; d_gene: -; CDR3nt: TGTGCCAGCAGTTACTCACCAACGGCGGACGAGCAGTACTTC; CDR3aa: CASSYSPTADEQYF
v_gene: TRBV29-1; abundance: -; j_gene: TRBJ2-1; d_gene: TRBD1; CDR3nt: TGCAGGATCGGGACAGGGTCCAACAATGAGCAGTTCTTC; CDR3aa: CRIGTGSNNEQFF
v_gene: TRBV6-1; abundance: -; j_gene: TRBJ2-3; d_gene: -; CDR3nt: TGTGCCAGCAGTCCCCTGTTAGTTAGCACAGATACGCAGTATTTT; CDR3aa: CASSPLLVSTDTQYF
v_gene: TRBV9; abundance: -; j_gene: TRBJ2-1; d_gene: TRBD2; CDR3nt: TGTGCCAGCAGCCCCCGGACTAGGAGCCAAAATGAGCAGTTCTTC; CDR3aa: CASSPRTRSQNEQFF
v_gene: TRBV7-8; abundance: once; j_gene: TRBJ2-2; d_gene: TRBD2; CDR3nt: TGTGCCAGCAGCTCCTCTAGCGGGGGGACCGGGGAGCTGTTTTTT; CDR3aa: CASSSSSGGTGELFF
v_gene: TRBV7-2; abundance: once; j_gene: TRBJ2-7; d_gene: -; CDR3nt: TGTGCCAGCAGCTTAGAGGACAGTTCCTACGAGCAGTACTTC; CDR3aa: CASSLEDSSYEQYF
v_gene: TRBV15; abundance: -; j_gene: TRBJ1-4; d_gene: TRBD1; CDR3nt: TGTGCCACCAGCAGAGCAGGGGGTCTTAGTGAAAAACTGTTTTTT; CDR3aa: CATSRAGGLSEKLFF
v_gene: TRBV10-3; abundance: -; j_gene: TRBJ2-7; d_gene: TRBD1; CDR3nt: TGTGCCACCTCCGGGACAGCCTACGAGCAGTACTTC; CDR3aa: CATSGTAYEQYF
v_gene: TRBV7-6; abundance: -; j_gene: TRBJ2-2; d_gene: -; CDR3nt: TGTGCCAGCAGCTTAATTGGAGGGCCCACCGGGGAGCTGTTTTTT; CDR3aa: CASSLIGGPTGELFF
v_gene: TRBV5-1; abundance: once; j_gene: TRBJ2-1; d_gene: TRBD2; CDR3nt: TGCGCCAGCCGCTTCTGGACTAGCGGGAGAGATTTTGGTGAGCAGTTCTTC; CDR3aa: CASRFWTSGRDFGEQFF
v_gene: TRBV27; abundance: once; j_gene: TRBJ2-3; d_gene: TRBD2; CDR3nt: TGTGCCAGCAGTCCAACTAGCGGATATGGCACAGATACGCAGTATTTT; CDR3aa: CASSPTSGYGTDTQYF
v_gene: TRBV18; abundance: -; j_gene: TRBJ2-1; d_gene: -; CDR3nt: TGTGCCAGCTCACCAGCTCGACAGTACAATGAGCAGTTCTTC; CDR3aa: CASSPARQYNEQFF
v_gene: TRBV19; abundance: -; j_gene: TRBJ1-2; d_gene: TRBD1; CDR3nt: TGTGCCAGTAGTCCCGGCGGGGCAGGGGGCGAAGGGATCGGGGATGGCTACACCTTC; CDR3aa: CASSPGGAGGEGIGDGYTF
v_gene: TRBV29-1; abundance: -; j_gene: TRBJ1-2; d_gene: -; CDR3nt: TGCAGCGTTGAAAGGCCCAGGGAGGCCGGCTATGGCTACACCTTC; CDR3aa: CSVERPREAGYGYTF
v_gene: TRBV7-6; abundance: -; j_gene: TRBJ1-1; d_gene: TRBD1; CDR3nt: TGTGCCAGCAGCTCGACAGGGGGGGATGCTTTCTTT; CDR3aa: CASSSTGGDAFF
v_gene: TRBV6-5; abundance: -; j_gene: TRBJ2-7; d_gene: -; CDR3nt: TGTGCCAGCAGTCCCGACAGTGTTTCGCACTACGAGCAGTACTTC; CDR3aa: CASSPDSVSHYEQYF
v_gene: TRBV2; abundance: -; j_gene: TRBJ2-1; d_gene: TRBD1; CDR3nt: TGTGCCAGCAGTCTATCCGGGACAGATGAGCAGTTCTTC; CDR3aa: CASSLSGTDEQFF
v_gene: TRBV12-5; abundance: -; j_gene: TRBJ2-7; d_gene: -; CDR3nt: TGTGCTAGTGGGACCGTTGGGGGCCTATACGAGCAGTACTTC; CDR3aa: CASGTVGGLYEQYF
v_gene: TRBV5-1; abundance: once; j_gene: TRBJ2-5; d_gene: TRBD1; CDR3nt: TGCGCCAGCAGCCCTGGACAGGTTGCCCGGCAAGAGACCCAGTACTTC; CDR3aa: CASSPGQVARQETQYF
v_gene: TRBV29-1; abundance: once; j_gene: TRBJ2-7; d_gene: TRBD2; CDR3nt: TGCAGCGGTGCTGCGGGGGGTACCTACGAGCAGTACTTC; CDR3aa: CSGAAGGTYEQYF
v_gene: TRBV10-3; abundance: -; j_gene: TRBJ1-2; d_gene: -; CDR3nt: TGTGCCATCAGTGAGCCGGGTCACAGGGAGGGCTATGGCTACACCTTC; CDR3aa: CAISEPGHREGYGYTF
v_gene: TRBV5-6; abundance: many; j_gene: TRBJ2-7; d_gene: -; CDR3nt: TGTGCCAGCAGCTTTCAGGGAACTGCCTACGAGCAGTACTTC; CDR3aa: CASSFQGTAYEQYF
v_gene: TRBV29-1; abundance: -; j_gene: TRBJ2-7; d_gene: -; CDR3nt: TGCAGCGTCACGGACGGGACCTACGAGCAGTACTTC; CDR3aa: CSVTDGTYEQYF
v_gene: TRBV5-4; abundance: -; j_gene: TRBJ1-1; d_gene: -; CDR3nt: TGTGCCACCAAACCTCAGGTCCCGAACACTGAAGCTTTCTTT; CDR3aa: CATKPQVPNTEAFF
v_gene: TRBV27; abundance: once; j_gene: TRBJ2-7; d_gene: TRBD2; CDR3nt: TGTGCCAGCAGACCTAGCGGAAGCTCCTACGAGCAGTACTTC; CDR3aa: CASRPSGSSYEQYF
v_gene: TRBV11-2; abundance: -; j_gene: TRBJ2-2; d_gene: -; CDR3nt: TGTGCCAGCAGCTTTCTCGGGGAGCTGTTTTTT; CDR3aa: CASSFLGELFF
v_gene: TRBV5-1; abundance: -; j_gene: TRBJ2-1; d_gene: TRBD2; CDR3nt: TGCGCCAGCAGCTTGGATCCTAGCGGGAGGGCCAATGAGCAGTTCTTC; CDR3aa: CASSLDPSGRANEQFF
v_gene: TRBV29-1; abundance: -; j_gene: TRBJ2-7; d_gene: TRBD1; CDR3nt: TGCAGCGTTGTCTGGGACAGAACCTACGAGCAGTACTTC; CDR3aa: CSVVWDRTYEQYF
v_gene: TRBV18; abundance: few; j_gene: TRBJ2-7; d_gene: -; CDR3nt: TGTGCCAGCTCACGGGAGATATCAACCTACGAGCAGTACTTC; CDR3aa: CASSREISTYEQYF
v_gene: TRBV27; abundance: few; j_gene: TRBJ1-1; d_gene: TRBD1; CDR3nt: TGTGCCAGCAGTCCGACAGGGAGTGTAGAGGCTTTCTTT; CDR3aa: CASSPTGSVEAFF
v_gene: TRBV10-3; abundance: -; j_gene: TRBJ2-7; d_gene: -; CDR3nt: TGTGCCATCAGTGAGTCAGGCGGGGAGACCTACGAGCAGTACTTC; CDR3aa: CAISESGGETYEQYF
v_gene: TRBV27; abundance: -; j_gene: TRBJ2-3; d_gene: TRBD2; CDR3nt: TGTGCCAGCAGTTCCCACCAACCCCCAACCGGCGCGGGGGACACAGATACGCAGTATTTT; CDR3aa: CASSSHQPPTGAGDTDTQYF
v_gene: TRBV29-1; abundance: -; j_gene: TRBJ1-2; d_gene: -; CDR3nt: TGCAGCGTTGATCTGGCCTTTGATGATAACTATGGCTACACCTTC; CDR3aa: CSVDLAFDDNYGYTF
v_gene: TRBV6-5; abundance: few; j_gene: TRBJ2-5; d_gene: -; CDR3nt: TGTGCCAGCAGTTACCCCCCAGGGATCCAAGAGACCCAGTACTTC; CDR3aa: CASSYPPGIQETQYF
v_gene: TRBV5-4; abundance: -; j_gene: TRBJ2-7; d_gene: -; CDR3nt: TGTGCCAGCAGCTTGGGACAGTCCTACGAGCAGTACTTC; CDR3aa: CASSLGQSYEQYF
v_gene: TRBV7-3; abundance: -; j_gene: TRBJ2-1; d_gene: TRBD1; CDR3nt: TGTGCCAGCAGCCGGGGACAGTACAATGAGCAGTTCTTC; CDR3aa: CASSRGQYNEQFF
v_gene: TRBV19; abundance: -; j_gene: TRBJ2-5; d_gene: TRBD2; CDR3nt: TGTGCCAGCTCAAGCGGGATGATCGAGACCCAGTACTTC; CDR3aa: CASSSGMIETQYF
v_gene: TRBV15; abundance: -; j_gene: TRBJ1-2; d_gene: TRBD1; CDR3nt: TGTGCCACCAGCAGGGAGGACAGGGGTAACTATGGCTACACCTTC; CDR3aa: CATSREDRGNYGYTF
v_gene: TRBV12-5; abundance: -; j_gene: TRBJ1-4; d_gene: -; CDR3nt: TGTGCTAGTGGTTTGGTCCCTCCCGATGAAAAACTGTTTTTT; CDR3aa: CASGLVPPDEKLFF
v_gene: TRBV7-9; abundance: -; j_gene: TRBJ1-6; d_gene: TRBD1; CDR3nt: TGTGCCAGCAGCCGACAGGGGAGGAATTCACCCCTCCACTTT; CDR3aa: CASSRQGRNSPLHF
v_gene: TRBV19; abundance: -; j_gene: TRBJ2-1; d_gene: TRBD2; CDR3nt: TGTGCCAGTAGAGTTACTAGCGGGCATTACAATGAGCAGTTCTTC; CDR3aa: CASRVTSGHYNEQFF
v_gene: TRBV7-6; abundance: few; j_gene: TRBJ2-7; d_gene: -; CDR3nt: TGTGCCAGCAGCTTTCTAGGGGCCGCCGAGCAGTACTTC; CDR3aa: CASSFLGAAEQYF
v_gene: TRBV29-1; abundance: -; j_gene: TRBJ2-7; d_gene: TRBD2; CDR3nt: TGCAGCGTTTGGACTAGCGGGAGGCCAAGCTCCTACGAGCAGTACTTC; CDR3aa: CSVWTSGRPSSYEQYF
v_gene: TRBV18; abundance: -; j_gene: TRBJ2-5; d_gene: -; CDR3nt: TGTGCCAGCTCACGGCAGAAAGAGACCCAGTACTTC; CDR3aa: CASSRQKETQYF
v_gene: TRBV7-2; abundance: -; j_gene: TRBJ2-5; d_gene: TRBD2; CDR3nt: TGTGCCAGCAGCCATGAACGGCGGGCGGGGGCCCAGTACTTC; CDR3aa: CASSHERRAGAQYF
v_gene: TRBV7-9; abundance: -; j_gene: TRBJ1-1; d_gene: -; CDR3nt: TGTGCCAGCAGCCGGGTTTTGGCGGGAGAGGGGACTGAAGCTTTCTTT; CDR3aa: CASSRVLAGEGTEAFF
v_gene: TRBV5-6; abundance: few; j_gene: TRBJ2-7; d_gene: TRBD1; CDR3nt: TGTGCCAGCAGCTCTGGGACAGGGGCCTACGAGCAGTACTTC; CDR3aa: CASSSGTGAYEQYF